Shown below are 4 T cell receptor beta chains from a single sample sequenced in a study of blood T cell repertoires in COVID-19. TCRdb's copy holds only in-frame clones and misses some; the assay was immunoSEQ multiplex PCR. The sample lists 130,000 to 150,000 clones; 85% to 90% were seen once. Sequenced material: peripheral blood. The receptors stem from a man in his fifties who had recovered from COVID-19.

J is TRBJ1-1 and V is TRBV5-5; 10 nucleotides match TRBD1. Per the germline V gene, CDR1 is SGHKS and CDR2 is YYEKEE (reference sequence). The CDR3 sequence is 15 residues long. The ends lost 4 bases at V and 6 bases at J; junction bases unmatched: 9. The CDR3 loop reads CASSPGQGGGSEAFF. The CDR3 DNA is TGTGCCAGCAGCCCCGGACAGGGGGGTGGGTCTGAAGCTTTCTTT.

The chain has TRBV11-2 and TRBJ1-4, with 8 bases that match TRBD1. The CDR3 sequence is 17 residues long. Germline CDR1 reads SGHAT; CDR2 reads FQNNGV. The V segment lost 5 bases and the J segment 2 bases; nucleotides outside the gene matches: 10. CDR3 residues: CASSQGTRGLTNEKLFF. CDR3 DNA: TGTGCCAGCAGCCAGGGGACCAGGGGGCTTACTAATGAAAAACTGTTTTTT.

This rearrangement joins TRBV19 to TRBJ1-5, with 10 bases matching TRBD1. The trim removed 4 bases at V and 5 bases at J, leaving 8 bases unmatched. This CDR3 spans 16 amino acids. Germline-derived CDR1 and CDR2 are LNHDA and SQIVND (reference sequence). The CDR3 here is CASSTRQGAGDQPQHF. In DNA form, the CDR3 reads TGTGCCAGTAGTACCAGACAGGGGGCGGGAGATCAGCCCCAGCATTTT.

J is TRBJ1-5 and V is TRBV6-1; 10 nucleotides agree with TRBD1. Germline loops: CDR1 MNHNS, CDR2 SASEGT. CDR3 length: 20 residues. Trimming took 4 bases from V and 0 from J; bases not matched to a gene: 15. CDR3: CASSGQGAASLPYSNQPQHF. CDR3 DNA: TGTGCCAGCAGTGGACAGGGGGCCGCCTCTCTACCGTATAGCAATCAGCCCCAGCATTTT.